Listed below are T cell receptor beta chains from one sample, sequenced in a study of blood T cell repertoires in COVID-19. Clones were sequenced by immunoSEQ multiplex PCR, and TCRdb holds only the in-frame ones, with some missing. The sample holds roughly 300,000 clones, roughly 87% seen once. The sequencing input was PBMCs or T cells enriched from blood (not recorded which). The receptors here all came from a woman aged 30 to 39 who had recovered from COVID-19. Both conserved end residues are part of each CDR3. D genes are given only for firm matches. A row's size may be missing; if present it is once, few, many or a size class.

once	TRBV10-2	TRBJ2-1	16	TRBD2	TGCGCCAGCACCCCTAGCGGGGGGGCCCTATACAATGAGCAGTTCTTC	CASTPSGGALYNEQFF
-	TRBV2	TRBJ2-2	16	-	TGTGCCAGCAGTGAAGCGGACAGATCAAACACCGGGGAGCTGTTTTTT	CASSEADRSNTGELFF
-	TRBV7-9	TRBJ2-7	14	TRBD1	TGTGCCAGCCGCCCCGCGGACAGGGCCTACGAGCAGTACTTC	CASRPADRAYEQYF
-	TRBV6-2/TRBV6-3	TRBJ1-6	16	-	TGTGCCAGCAGTTACCCGGGACTCCTTGCCTATTCACCCCTCCACTTT	CASSYPGLLAYSPLHF
-	TRBV7-6	TRBJ1-1	13	TRBD1	TGTGCCAGCAGCGACAGGGATGGCACTGAAGCTTTCTTT	CASSDRDGTEAFF
-	TRBV6-1	TRBJ2-1	16	TRBD1	TGTGCCAGCAGTGAGCAAACCGGGACAGGGCTCAATGAGCAGTTCTTC	CASSEQTGTGLNEQFF
-	TRBV14	TRBJ1-2	14	TRBD1	TGTGCCAGCAGCCAAGCGACAGGGTTTTATGGCTACACCTTC	CASSQATGFYGYTF
once	TRBV7-2	TRBJ2-3	16	TRBD2	TGTGCCAGCAGCTGGAGGACTAGCGGGGGCACAGATACGCAGTATTTT	CASSWRTSGGTDTQYF
-	TRBV18	TRBJ1-4	14	TRBD1	TGTGCCAGCTCACCCAGACAGGGGAGTGAAAAACTGTTTTTT	CASSPRQGSEKLFF
-	TRBV19	TRBJ2-1	15	-	TGTGCCAGTAGTATAACGGGGAACTCCTACAATGAGCAGTTCTTC	CASSITGNSYNEQFF
-	TRBV3-1/TRBV3-2	TRBJ1-5	17	TRBD1	TGTGCCAGCAGCCAAGATAAACAGGGGGGAAGAGGGCAGCCCCAGCATTTT	CASSQDKQGGRGQPQHF
-	TRBV5-1	TRBJ2-5	13	-	TGCGCCAGCAGCTTGGGGGCCCCGGAGACCCAGTACTTC	CASSLGAPETQYF
-	TRBV3-1/TRBV3-2	TRBJ1-1	14	TRBD1	TGTGCCAGCAGCGCAACAGGGGGTAACACTGAAGCTTTCTTT	CASSATGGNTEAFF
-	TRBV2	TRBJ1-2	14	-	TGTGCCAGCAGTGAACTGGGAGGGGTATATGGCTACACCTTC	CASSELGGVYGYTF
-	TRBV10-1	TRBJ2-2	16	TRBD2	TGCGCCAGCGGGGGTCGACTAGCGGGGAACACCGGGGAGCTGTTTTTT	CASGGRLAGNTGELFF
-	TRBV6-1	TRBJ1-2	12	-	TGTGCCAGCAGTGAACAGTCCTATGGCTACACCTTC	CASSEQSYGYTF
-	TRBV6-1	TRBJ1-3	16	-	TGTGCCAGCAGTGTTCGCGGGCCTAGCTCTGGAAACACCATATATTTT	CASSVRGPSSGNTIYF
-	TRBV27	TRBJ2-2	17	TRBD2	TGTGCCAGCAGTTTACTAACTAGCGGGGGGTCACACGGGGAGCTGTTTTTT	CASSLLTSGGSHGELFF
-	TRBV9	TRBJ1-1	14	TRBD1	TGTGCCAGCAGCCCAACGACAGGGGCCCGCCGGGCTTTCTTT	CASSPTTGARRAFF
many	TRBV27	TRBJ2-7	12	TRBD1	TGTGCCAGCAGTGGTCAGGGGGCCGAGCAGTACTTC	CASSGQGAEQYF
once	TRBV30	TRBJ1-5	17	-	TGTGCCTGGAGTGCGGTCAGGGGCCCGTATAGCAATCAGCCCCAGCATTTT	CAWSAVRGPYSNQPQHF
-	TRBV19	TRBJ2-3	13	-	TGTGCCAGTAGTGACACTAGCACAGATACGCAGTATTTT	CASSDTSTDTQYF
-	TRBV6-5	TRBJ1-2	14	-	TGTGCCAGCAGAAACCCCCCTACCAACTATGGCTACACCTTC	CASRNPPTNYGYTF
few	TRBV28	TRBJ1-2	11	TRBD1	TGTGCCAGCAGTTTAGGACAGGGGGACACCTTC	CASSLGQGDTF
-	TRBV11-2	TRBJ2-3	16	TRBD1	TGTGCCAGCAGCCCTATTGACAGGGTTGGCACAGATACGCAGTATTTT	CASSPIDRVGTDTQYF